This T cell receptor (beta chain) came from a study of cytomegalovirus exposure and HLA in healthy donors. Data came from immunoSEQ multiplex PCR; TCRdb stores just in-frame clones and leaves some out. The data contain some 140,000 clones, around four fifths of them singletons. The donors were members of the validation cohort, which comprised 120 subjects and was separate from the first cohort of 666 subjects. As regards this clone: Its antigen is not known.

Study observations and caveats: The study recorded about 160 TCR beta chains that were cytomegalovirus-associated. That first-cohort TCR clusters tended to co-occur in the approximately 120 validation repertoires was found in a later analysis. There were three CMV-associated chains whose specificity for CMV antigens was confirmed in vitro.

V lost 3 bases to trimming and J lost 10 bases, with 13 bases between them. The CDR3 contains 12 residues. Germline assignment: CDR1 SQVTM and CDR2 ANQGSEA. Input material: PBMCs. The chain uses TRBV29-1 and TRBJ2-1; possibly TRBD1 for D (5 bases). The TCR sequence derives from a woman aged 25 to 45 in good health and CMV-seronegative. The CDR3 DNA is TGCAGCGTTGATAGTGGCAGACAGGAGCAGTTCTTC. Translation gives CSVDSGRQEQFF.